This TCR beta chain was recorded in a study of T cell changes during pregnancy in multiple sclerosis. There are 13 residues in the CDR3. V dropped 6 bases and J dropped 7 bases, with 15 bases sitting between them. CDR1 SGHAT and CDR2 FQDESV come from the germline V gene (reference sequence). Profiling relied on immunoSEQ multiplex PCR, and the TCRdb table lists in-frame clones only, not all of them. Here the sample spans 25,000 to 35,000 clones, about 84% being singletons. The receptor's source is a female donor with multiple sclerosis, enrolled in a pregnancy study. The chain uses TRBV11-1 and TRBJ2-5; tentatively, D is TRBD2 (6 bases). Here the sequenced sample was CD8+ T cells from peripheral blood mononuclear cells, taken after pregnancy. The CDR3 coding sequence is TGTGCCAGCAGTTTCGGGGGTCGACGGACCCAGTACTTC. Its protein is CASSFGGRRTQYF. The variable domain in full, with the rest retrieved from reference TRBV11-1 and TRBJ2-5, is EAEVAQSPRYKITEKSQAVAFWCDPISGHATLYWYRQILGQGPELLVQFQDESVVDDSQLPKDRFSAERLKGVDSTLKIQPAELGDSAMYLCASSFGGRRTQYFGPGTRLLVL.